The T cell receptor (beta chain) under discussion was sequenced for a study of siplizumab effects on memory and regulatory T cells. Produced via immunoSEQ multiplex PCR; TCRdb's table is partial and in-frame only. The sample records about 82,000 clones, roughly 87% being singletons. Trimming cost V 5 bases and J 5 bases; bases outside gene matches: 9. The germline V gene has CDR1 SQVTM and CDR2 ANQGSEA. The CDR3 length is 14 residues. The chain employs TRBV29-1 and TRBJ2-7; 10 nucleotides agree with TRBD1. The sequence was collected from a human donor in good health. Sequenced material: Tregs sorted from blood. The CDR3 sequence is CSVRVGTGANEQYF. The CDR3 coding sequence is TGCAGCGTTCGAGTCGGGACAGGGGCCAACGAGCAGTACTTC.